A selection of T cell receptor beta chains follows, all from one sample in a study of Ad26.COV2.S vaccination and SARS-CoV-2 variants. Using immunoSEQ multiplex PCR, the repertoire was profiled, and TCRdb retains in-frame clones only, with some absent. This table has under 600,000 clones, around 89% appearing once. The sample in question was peripheral blood, obtained in a trial of Ad26.COV2.S vaccine versus placebo. The receptors come from a person aged 18-60 years who received the Ad26.COV2.S COVID-19 vaccine or a placebo. Each CDR3 is given with its conserved first and last residue. Each record gives: J gene, clone size, V gene, D gene, CDR3 DNA, CDR3 protein. D genes are given only for firm matches. For some rows the clone size is stated as once, few or many, or as a class when expanded; others skip it.

>TRBJ1-1|NA|TRBV15|NA
TGTGCCACCAGCGGGTGGGTGGGGGGTTCTGAAGCTTTCTTT
CATSGWVGGSEAFF
>TRBJ1-1|NA|TRBV29-1|NA
TGCAGCGTCGGACCAAATGAAGCTTTCTTT
CSVGPNEAFF
>TRBJ2-1|NA|TRBV7-9|TRBD1
TGTGCCAGCAGCTTAGCAGGGGGCGTTTTGGTCAATGAGCAGTTCTTC
CASSLAGGVLVNEQFF
>TRBJ2-5|NA|TRBV24-1|NA
TGTGCCACCAGTGATTCGGGCACGGGGACCCAGTACTTC
CATSDSGTGTQYF
>TRBJ2-1|NA|TRBV29-1|TRBD2
TGCAGCGTTGACAAGAGGAAGACTAGCGGTGACAATGAGCAGTTCTTC
CSVDKRKTSGDNEQFF
>TRBJ2-6|NA|TRBV4-3|TRBD1
TGCGCCAGCAGCGCCGGGACAGGGACCTCTGGGGCCAACGTCCTGACTTTC
CASSAGTGTSGANVLTF
>TRBJ2-3|NA|TRBV5-4|NA
TGTGCCAGCAGTTCTACCACAGATACGCAGTATTTT
CASSSTTDTQYF
>TRBJ1-1|NA|TRBV19|NA
TGTGCCAGTAGTATAGCGGACAGCGACACTGAAGCTTTCTTT
CASSIADSDTEAFF
>TRBJ1-2|NA|TRBV20-1|NA
TGCAGTGCTGCTCCGGACTATGGCTACACCTTC
CSAAPDYGYTF
>TRBJ1-5|once|TRBV30|NA
TGTGCCTGGAGTGTAAGGGACGGCTATCAGCCCCAGCATTTT
CAWSVRDGYQPQHF
>TRBJ2-1|NA|TRBV3-1/TRBV3-2|TRBD2
TGTGCCAGCAGCCCCCTTTTAGCGGGGGGGTACAATGAGCAGTTCTTC
CASSPLLAGGYNEQFF
>TRBJ2-3|NA|TRBV6-6|NA
TGTGCCAGCAGTTCGCGGCCTAGCACAGATACGCAGTATTTT
CASSSRPSTDTQYF
>TRBJ2-7|NA|TRBV28|TRBD2
TGTGCCAGCAGTTCCCCTAGCGGGAACGACTACGAGCAGTACTTC
CASSSPSGNDYEQYF
>TRBJ2-3|NA|TRBV28|NA
TGTGCCAGCAGTTTTGCGGGGAGCACAGATACGCAGTATTTT
CASSFAGSTDTQYF
>TRBJ2-7|NA|TRBV30|NA
TGTGCCTGGAGCCCGGGGTTCGGGTCCTACGAGCAGTACTTC
CAWSPGFGSYEQYF
>TRBJ1-1|NA|TRBV11-3|NA
TGTGCCAGCAGCTTATCGCATGGGAACACTGAAGCTTTCTTT
CASSLSHGNTEAFF
>TRBJ2-1|NA|TRBV9|NA
TGTGCCAGCAGCGGTGATCCTCGGGACCCAAGATACAATGAGCAGTTCTTC
CASSGDPRDPRYNEQFF
>TRBJ2-2|NA|TRBV19|NA
TGTGCCAGTAGTCTGGAAGTACAGGGAATAATTTCCGGGGAGCTGTTTTTT
CASSLEVQGIISGELFF
>TRBJ1-5|once|TRBV27|TRBD1
TGTGCCAGCTCGCGGAAACCAGAGGGACAGGGGGTAGTCACCCTTCCTCAGCCCCAGCATTTT
CASSRKPEGQGVVTLPQPQHF
>TRBJ2-7|NA|TRBV19|NA
TGTGCCAGTAGTATAGCAGGCAACTCCTACGAGCAGTACTTC
CASSIAGNSYEQYF
>TRBJ2-3|NA|TRBV18|NA
TGTGCCAGCTCACCAACAACAGATACGCAGTATTTT
CASSPTTDTQYF
>TRBJ2-1|NA|TRBV7-9|TRBD2
TGTGCCAGCAGCATCCTAGCGGGGTTAAACAATGAGCAGTTCTTC
CASSILAGLNNEQFF
>TRBJ2-7|NA|TRBV12-3/TRBV12-4|NA
TGTGCCAGCAGTTCGACAGTCTCCTACGAGCAGTACTTC
CASSSTVSYEQYF
>TRBJ2-1|NA|TRBV7-9|NA
TGTGCCAGCCTTCCGACTGACCTCAACGACAATGAGCAGTTCTTC
CASLPTDLNDNEQFF
>TRBJ1-1|NA|TRBV7-9|NA
TGTGCCAGCAGCTTAACAGGGATCACTGAAGCTTTCTTT
CASSLTGITEAFF
>TRBJ1-1|NA|TRBV7-9|NA
TGTGCCAGCAGCTTAGCCTCGGCCACTGAAGCTTTCTTT
CASSLASATEAFF
>TRBJ2-1|NA|TRBV19|NA
TGTGCCAGTAGTAGCCGGGGCCTCAATGAGCAGTTCTTC
CASSSRGLNEQFF
>TRBJ2-2|NA|TRBV5-1|NA
TGCGCCAGCAGCCCAGAAGGGGGGGCCACCGGGGAGCTGTTTTTT
CASSPEGGATGELFF
>TRBJ1-3|NA|TRBV15|NA
TGTGCCACCAGCACCTTGACAGGACTCCGCTCTGGAAACACCATATATTTT
CATSTLTGLRSGNTIYF
>TRBJ2-1|NA|TRBV18|TRBD2
TGTGCCAGCTCACCGCCTCGGGGGGGCTACAATGAGCAGTTCTTC
CASSPPRGGYNEQFF
>TRBJ1-2|NA|TRBV5-1|NA
TGCGCCAGCAGCTTGAATGGGGGAGGCAACGGCTACACCTTC
CASSLNGGGNGYTF
>TRBJ2-7|once|TRBV10-3|NA
TGTGCCATCAGCCCCGGGACCCAAAACTCCTACGAGCAGTACTTC
CAISPGTQNSYEQYF
>TRBJ2-1|NA|TRBV7-9|NA
TGTGCCAGCAAACTGAGTTCCTACAATGAGCAGTTCTTC
CASKLSSYNEQFF
>TRBJ2-3|NA|TRBV5-1|NA
TGCGCCAGCAGGAGGGGTACCGACACAGATACGCAGTATTTT
CASRRGTDTDTQYF
>TRBJ2-7|once|TRBV3-1/TRBV3-2|TRBD2
TGTGCCAGCAGCCAAGGATGGCGGGAGGTTCCCTACGAGCAGTACTTC
CASSQGWREVPYEQYF
>TRBJ2-7|NA|TRBV6-5|NA
TGTGCCAGCAGTTTACTACCAGGGGATCCCTACGAGCAGTACTTC
CASSLLPGDPYEQYF
>TRBJ2-1|NA|TRBV28|NA
TGTGCCAGCAGTTCCCCCGGGGGAGACTACAATGAGCAGTTCTTC
CASSSPGGDYNEQFF